Listed below are T cell receptor beta chains from one sample, sequenced in a study of T cells after yellow fever vaccination. TCRdb reprocessed the 5' RACE reads via MiXCR and lists one record per CDR3 protein. The data show about 350,000 distinct CDR3 sequences, 7% to 10% seen once. Sequenced material: PBMCs, taken about 49 days after the first yellow fever vaccination. Source of these receptors: a man aged 18 to 29 who received the YFV17D yellow fever vaccine. The CDR3 runs from the conserved cysteine through the conserved F or W. A D gene is named only where the DNA matches it firmly. Clone sizes are given selectively: once, few, many, or a class where the clone is expanded.

v_call	d_call	clone_size	j_call	cdr3_nt	cdr3_aa
TRBV7-2	.	few	TRBJ2-3	TGTGCCAGCAGCTTAGTTCACGGAGATACGCAGTATTTT	CASSLVHGDTQYF
TRBV12-3/TRBV12-4	TRBD1	few	TRBJ1-6	TGTGCCAGCAGTGCACAGGGGGCATATTCACCCCTCCACTTT	CASSAQGAYSPLHF
TRBV20-1	TRBD1	.	TRBJ1-4	TGCAGTGCTGCCCGACAGGGGGCGAGAGAAAAACTGTTTTTT	CSAARQGAREKLFF
TRBV3-1	TRBD2	.	TRBJ2-5	TGTGCCAGCACGATTAGCGGGGGGCGTGAGACCCAGTACTTC	CASTISGGRETQYF
TRBV4-1	TRBD1	few	TRBJ2-5	TGCGCCAGCAGCCGGACAGGACCCAGAGAGACCCAGTACTTC	CASSRTGPRETQYF
TRBV5-1	.	.	TRBJ2-1	TGCGCCAGCAGCTCCCTGACAACCTACAATGAGCAGTTCTTC	CASSSLTTYNEQFF
TRBV5-6	.	few	TRBJ1-5	TGTGCCAGCAGCTTGTTTACGGTGGAGCAGCCCCAGCATTTT	CASSLFTVEQPQHF
TRBV5-1	TRBD2	.	TRBJ2-5	TGCGCCAGCAGCTCTACCGGGACTAGCGGGGGGGGCCAAGAGACCCAGTACTTC	CASSSTGTSGGGQETQYF
TRBV10-3	.	few	TRBJ1-1	TGTGCCAACAGCAGGGCGGGGGGCGCGGGTCAGACTGAAGCTTTCTTT	CANSRAGGAGQTEAFF
TRBV7-9	TRBD2	.	TRBJ2-3	TGTGCCAGCACCGGAGCGGGGGGGAACACAGATACGCAGTATTTT	CASTGAGGNTDTQYF
TRBV12-3/TRBV12-4	.	many	TRBJ2-5	TGTGCCAGCAGTTTAGACAGAGGGGAGACCCAGTACTTC	CASSLDRGETQYF
TRBV6-5	.	few	TRBJ2-7	TGTGCCAGCAGCTTAAATTCCCTACCAGGTCCTAGCGAGCAGTACTTC	CASSLNSLPGPSEQYF
TRBV2	TRBD1	few	TRBJ1-2	TGTGCCAGCAGTGCGCGACAGGGGGCCAACTATGGCTACACCTTC	CASSARQGANYGYTF
TRBV5-1	.	.	TRBJ2-1	TGCGCCAGCAGCTTGGATGCGTCCTACAATGAGCAGTTCTTC	CASSLDASYNEQFF
TRBV5-1	TRBD2	many	TRBJ2-3	TGCGCCAGCAGCGAGACACTGACTAGCGGGGAGCATACGCAGTATTTT	CASSETLTSGEHTQYF
TRBV5-1	TRBD2	.	TRBJ2-3	TGCGCCAGCAGTTCGCTTGGCGGGGGGACATCTAGCACAGATACGCAGTATTTT	CASSSLGGGTSSTDTQYF
TRBV6-5	.	.	TRBJ1-4	TGTGCCAGCAGTTACTCGGGGGCTCTTAGTGAAAAACTGTTTTTT	CASSYSGALSEKLFF
TRBV6-2/TRBV6-3	TRBD2	.	TRBJ2-3	TGTGCCAGCGGACTAGCGGGGGTTAGAGATACGCAGTATTTT	CASGLAGVRDTQYF
TRBV20-1	.	few	TRBJ2-5	TGCAGTGCCCGAAGGGGACAAATTCAAGAGACCCAGTACTTC	CSARRGQIQETQYF
TRBV29-1	.	few	TRBJ1-2	TGCAGCGCCGAGAGGGACACTCATGGCTACACCTTC	CSAERDTHGYTF
TRBV6-1	TRBD1	.	TRBJ1-5	TGTGCCAGCAGACAGGGGGCAGTCAGTCAGCCCCAGCATTTT	CASRQGAVSQPQHF
TRBV11-1	.	few	TRBJ1-1	TGTGCCAGCACCCAGGATAGCAGGGGGAACACTGAAGCTTTCTTT	CASTQDSRGNTEAFF
TRBV15	.	.	TRBJ2-3	TGTGCCACCAGCAGAGAGGACAGTCCGAGGGATACGCAGTATTTT	CATSREDSPRDTQYF
TRBV7-2	.	many	TRBJ1-2	TGTGCCAGCAGCTTAGGCGGGTCCCGGAAGCACTATGGCTACACCTTC	CASSLGGSRKHYGYTF
TRBV12-3/TRBV12-4	TRBD2	.	TRBJ2-1	TGTGCCAGCAGATCCCCCACTAGCGGAAGATACAATGAGCAGTTCTTC	CASRSPTSGRYNEQFF
TRBV6-5	.	few	TRBJ1-6	TGTGCCAGCAGTTACTCGATAGGTCGAACTGTAAATTCACCCCTCCACTTT	CASSYSIGRTVNSPLHF
TRBV7-2	TRBD2	.	TRBJ2-7	TGTGCCAGCAGCTTAGTAAGGTTAGCGGGGTCCGAGCAGTACTTC	CASSLVRLAGSEQYF
TRBV24-1	TRBD2	.	TRBJ2-5	TGTGCCACCAGCCCCAGCGGGGGGACTCAAGAGACCCAGTACTTC	CATSPSGGTQETQYF
TRBV5-1	TRBD1	.	TRBJ1-6	TGCGCCAGCAGCCCGGGGATGACAGGGAATTCACCCCTCCACTTT	CASSPGMTGNSPLHF
TRBV6-5	TRBD1	few	TRBJ2-2	TGTGCCAGCAGTTACGGGGACAGGGCCGGCGGGGAGCTGTTTTTT	CASSYGDRAGGELFF
TRBV7-9	.	few	TRBJ1-3	TGTGCCAGCAGAGATCCGGACTCTGGAAACACCATATATTTT	CASRDPDSGNTIYF
TRBV4-1	.	many	TRBJ1-2	TGCGCCAGCAGCCGTAACCCAGGGCCAACTAACTATGGCTACACCTTC	CASSRNPGPTNYGYTF
TRBV7-9	.	.	TRBJ1-5	TGTGCCAGCAGCTCCGTAAGGCAGCCCCAGCATTTT	CASSSVRQPQHF